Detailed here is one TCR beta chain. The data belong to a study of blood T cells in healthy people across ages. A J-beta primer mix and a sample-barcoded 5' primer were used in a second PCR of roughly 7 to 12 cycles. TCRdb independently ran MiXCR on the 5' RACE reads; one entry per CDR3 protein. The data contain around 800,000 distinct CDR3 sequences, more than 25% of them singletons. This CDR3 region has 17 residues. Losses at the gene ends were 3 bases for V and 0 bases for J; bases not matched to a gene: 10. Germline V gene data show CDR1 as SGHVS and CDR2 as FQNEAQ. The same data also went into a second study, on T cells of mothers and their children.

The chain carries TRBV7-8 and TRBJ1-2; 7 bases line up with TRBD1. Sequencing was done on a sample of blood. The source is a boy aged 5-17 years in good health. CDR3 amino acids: CASSFGTAFRSNYGYTF. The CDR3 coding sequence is TGTGCCAGCAGCTTCGGGACAGCCTTTAGGTCTAACTATGGCTACACCTTC. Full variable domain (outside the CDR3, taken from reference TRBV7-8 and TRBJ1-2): GAGVSQSPRYKVAKRGQDVALRCDPISGHVSLFWYQQALGQGPEFLTYFQNEAQLDKSGLPSDRFFAERPEGSVSTLKIQRTQQEDSAVYLCASSFGTAFRSNYGYTFGSGTRLTVV.